The clone carrying this T cell receptor (beta chain) has only a few counts. Its specificity is unknown. This record comes from a study of post-analysis software for immune sequencing data. There are 13 residues in the CDR3. Trimming cost V 0 bases and J 0 bases, with 0 bases left between them. The V gene's germline CDR1 is SQVTM and CDR2 ANQGSEA. Carried by the TCR beta cDNA libraries were unique molecular identifiers. T cells numbering about 0.9 to 10 million yielded cDNA molecules that totaled roughly 500,000. TCRdb analysed the PCR reads with MiXCR anew, one entry per CDR3 protein. The data hold 800,000 to 950,000 distinct CDR3 sequences, with about 53% observed a single time. Points from the study as a whole: Clustering by F measure revealed strong co-clustering among samples prepared together in one batch. With TRBV5-6, TRBV5-1 and TRBV20-1 included, 4 to 6 TRBV segments were more frequent in patients than in controls.

The TCR originated in a girl aged 5 to 17 with multiple sclerosis. The source material was blood. The V call is TRBV29-1, the J call TRBJ2-6, with D unclear. CDR3 sequence: CSVEDSGANVLTF. The CDR3 DNA is TGCAGCGTTGAAGACTCTGGGGCCAACGTCCTGACTTTC.